The clone carrying this TCR beta chain ranks as medium-sized (0.01 to 0.1%). Assay: immunoSEQ multiplex PCR; the TCRdb copy retains only in-frame clones and omits some. The sample has 85,000 to 95,000 clones; about nine tenths are singletons. The data derive from a study of T cell changes during pregnancy in multiple sclerosis. The clonotype comes from a female donor in good health, enrolled as a control in a pregnancy study. Sequenced here: peripheral blood, sampled after pregnancy.

DNA for the CDR3: TGTGCCAGCAGTCCGTGGGGGGGCGGGGGCACTGAAGCTTTCTTT. Translated, it gives CASSPWGGGGTEAFF. The chain is built from TRBV6-6 and TRBJ1-1, with TRBD1 as a possible D gene (6 bases). Germline CDR1 MNHNY, CDR2 SVGAGI (reference sequence). V was cut by 5 bases and J by 4 bases, with 17 bases left in between. The CDR3 runs 15 residues.